This is a list of T cell receptor beta chains from one sample in a study of shared clonotypes between healthy human individuals. Profiled with immunoSEQ multiplex PCR; TCRdb holds only in-frame clones, not every one. The data hold roughly 2.4 million clones, with approximately 96% observed a single time. Input material: naive CD4+ T cells sorted from blood. The origin of the receptors is a man aged 18 to 35 in good health. Each CDR3 is given with its conserved first and last residue. D genes are given only for firm matches. Not all rows give a size; the values are once, few, many and, for expanded clones, a class.

TRBD2	NA	TRBV5-1	TRBJ2-3	CASRTSGSTDTQYF	TGCGCCAGTCGGACTAGCGGGAGCACAGATACGCAGTATTTT
NA	NA	TRBV7-6	TRBJ2-1	CASSSPLAGSYNEQFF	TGTGCCAGCAGCTCCCCTCTGGCCGGCTCTTACAATGAGCAGTTCTTC
NA	NA	TRBV9	TRBJ2-7	CASSQGAGGDEQYF	TGTGCCAGCAGCCAGGGAGCAGGGGGGGACGAGCAGTACTTC
NA	NA	TRBV6-1	TRBJ2-1	CATCLSGPPSNEQFF	TGTGCCACCTGCTTAAGCGGTCCACCCTCAAATGAGCAGTTCTTC
TRBD1	NA	TRBV9	TRBJ2-1	CASSGQGLNEQFF	TGTGCCAGCAGCGGACAGGGGCTCAATGAGCAGTTCTTC
NA	NA	TRBV11-2	TRBJ2-7	CASSPGQGSSYEQYF	TGTGCCAGCAGCCCTGGCCAGGGAAGTTCCTACGAGCAGTACTTC
TRBD2	NA	TRBV7-2	TRBJ2-1	CASSLELAGVYNEQFF	TGTGCCAGCAGCTTAGAACTAGCGGGGGTCTACAATGAGCAGTTCTTC
TRBD2	NA	TRBV6-5	TRBJ2-4	CASSPGGSGKIQYF	TGTGCCAGCAGTCCCGGGGGGAGCGGGAAAATTCAGTACTTC
TRBD1	NA	TRBV6-5	TRBJ1-2	CASSPGQGIGGYTF	TGTGCCAGCAGTCCGGGACAGGGGATTGGTGGCTACACCTTC
NA	NA	TRBV6-5	TRBJ2-2	CASRYYTGELFF	TGTGCCAGCAGGTATTACACCGGGGAGCTGTTTTTT
NA	NA	TRBV20-1	TRBJ2-7	CSARSSYEQYF	TGCAGTGCTAGATCGAGTTACGAGCAGTACTTC
NA	NA	TRBV20-1	TRBJ2-7	CSAGGSYEQYF	TGCAGTGCTGGGGGATCCTACGAGCAGTACTTC
TRBD2	once	TRBV29-1	TRBJ2-3	CSVDPRLAGGTDTQYF	TGCAGCGTTGACCCGAGACTAGCGGGAGGCACAGATACGCAGTATTTT
TRBD2	NA	TRBV19	TRBJ2-5	CASSLLADQETQYF	TGTGCCAGTAGTCTACTAGCGGACCAAGAGACCCAGTACTTC
TRBD1	NA	TRBV28	TRBJ1-4	CASSSSPGTGGEKLFF	TGTGCCAGCAGTTCCTCGCCGGGGACAGGGGGAGAAAAACTGTTTTTT
TRBD2	NA	TRBV2	TRBJ2-5	CASSGGGLTETQYF	TGTGCCAGCAGTGGCGGGGGGCTGACTGAGACCCAGTACTTC
TRBD1	once	TRBV10-3	TRBJ2-7	CAISGGQPYEQYF	TGTGCCATCAGTGGGGGACAGCCCTACGAGCAGTACTTC